A single sample is the source of the 32 T cell receptor beta chains below, sequenced in a study of T cells after yellow fever vaccination. Using its own MiXCR run on the 5' RACE reads, TCRdb lists one record per CDR3 protein. The sample holds under 500,000 distinct CDR3 sequences; approximately 19% are singletons and the top ten take around 17%. Sequencing was performed on PBMCs, taken before the yellow fever booster vaccination. The receptors stem from a man aged 18 to 35 who received the YFV17D yellow fever vaccine.

The sample holds many counts of this clonotype. The rearrangement uses TRBV7-2 and TRBJ2-3; the D gene is possibly TRBD1 (5 bases). This CDR3 is 16 amino acids long. In germline, CDR1 is SGHTA, CDR2 FQGNSA. With 0 bases removed from V and 2 bases from J, the gap between germline ends came to 12 bases. The CDR3 spells CASSLARDRYTDTQYF. CDR3 nucleotide sequence: TGTGCCAGCAGCTTAGCCCGAGACAGATACACAGATACGCAGTATTTT.

The chain has TRBV18 and TRBJ2-3, with D tentatively TRBD1 (5 bases). This CDR3 has 14 amino acids. Germline V gene data show CDR1 as KGHSH and CDR2 as LQKENI. V dropped 1 base and J dropped 3 bases, with 8 bases sitting between them. Here the CDR3 reads CASSPQGNTDTQYF. DNA of the CDR3: TGTGCCAGCTCACCACAGGGGAATACAGATACGCAGTATTTT.

The chain combines TRBV4-3 with TRBJ1-3, with no clear D. This CDR3 has 17 amino acids. The germline gives CDR1 LGHNA, CDR2 YSLEER. The germline V and J ends were trimmed by 0 bases and 0 bases, with 12 bases remaining between them. The CDR3, as DNA: TGCGCCAGCAGCCAAGAGAGAGACGGAGACTCTGGAAACACCATATATTTT. As protein: CASSQERDGDSGNTIYF.

This clonotype was observed a handful of times. The chain is built from TRBV7-7 and TRBJ2-3; the D is unclear. The CDR3 covers 13 residues. V lost 3 bases and J 6 bases, leaving 10 bases between the germline ends. CDR1 is SSHAT, CDR2 FNYEAQ, per germline (reference sequence). CDR3 nucleotide sequence: TGTGCCAGCAGCTTTCAATCGGCGGATACGCAGTATTTT. Amino acids: CASSFQSADTQYF.

This clonotype occurred a few times. The chain links TRBV7-9 to TRBJ2-5; D remains unclear. From germline, CDR1 is SEHNR and CDR2 FQNEAQ (reference sequence). Trimming removed 7 bases at V and 2 bases at J, with 5 bases between. This CDR3 contains 11 residues. The CDR3 nucleotides read TGTGCCAGCACCCCTCAAGAGACCCAGTACTTC. The encoded protein is CASTPQETQYF.

V and J are TRBV7-9 and TRBJ2-5; D remains ambiguous. There are 14 residues in the CDR3. V lost 2 bases to trimming and J lost 5 bases, with 12 bases between them. CDR1 is SEHNR, CDR2 FQNEAQ, per germline (reference sequence). CDR3 in DNA: TGTGCCAGCAGCTTAACGTACCCCAGGGAGACCCAGTACTTC. Encoded protein: CASSLTYPRETQYF.

The chain is built from TRBV4-1 and TRBJ1-3; TRBD1 is a possible D gene (6 bases). CDR1 is MGHRA, CDR2 YSYEKL, per germline. This CDR3 is built from 16 residues. Trimming took off 1 base at V and 0 bases at J, with 10 bases between the two ends. This CDR3 is CASSQGGGRSGNTIYF. The CDR3 coding sequence is TGCGCCAGCAGCCAAGGTGGGGGCCGCTCTGGAAACACCATATATTTT.

The genes are TRBV19 and TRBJ1-5; TRBD1 is a possible D gene (5 bases). Germline CDR1 reads LNHDA; CDR2 reads SQIVND (reference sequence). V lost 10 bases and J 2 bases, leaving 15 bases between the germline ends. This CDR3 is 14 amino acids long. DNA of the CDR3: TGTGCCACCAAGCCCAGGGTCGGCAATCAGCCCCAGCATTTT. Its protein product is CATKPRVGNQPQHF.

The chain carries TRBV20-1 and TRBJ1-5; tentative D call: TRBD1 (6 bases). The CDR3 is 14 amino acids. Germline V gene data show CDR1 as DFQATT and CDR2 as SNEGSKA (reference sequence). Trimming removed 3 bases from V and 5 bases from J, with 14 bases in between. The CDR3 sequence is CSASRGRFDQPQHF. In DNA, the CDR3 is TGCAGTGCTAGCAGGGGAAGGTTCGATCAGCCCCAGCATTTT.

The chain combines TRBV7-2 with TRBJ1-6, with 8 bases matching TRBD1. This CDR3 spans 18 amino acids. CDR1 SGHTA and CDR2 FQGNSA come from the germline V gene. Trimming took 3 bases from V and 1 from J; bases not matched to a gene: 8. Written as DNA, the CDR3 is TGTGCCAGCAGCTTGGACAGGGTTAGCGGATCCTATAATTCACCCCTCCACTTT. Translated: CASSLDRVSGSYNSPLHF.

This chain joins TRBV10-3 and TRBJ2-2, with D possibly being TRBD2 (6 bases). In germline, CDR1 is ENHRY, CDR2 SYGVKD. V was pared by 4 bases and J by 4 bases, with 13 bases between. The CDR3 spans 15 residues. In DNA, the CDR3 is TGTGCCATCAGTGCGGTCCGGGGACTCACCGGGGAGCTGTTTTTT. Residues: CAISAVRGLTGELFF.

This clonotype was seen a few times. This chain connects TRBV20-1 to TRBJ2-2, with a weak D call TRBD2 (6 bases). Germline CDR1 and CDR2: DFQATT and SNEGSKA (reference sequence). V was trimmed by 3 bases and J by 6 bases, leaving 11 bases between them. CDR3 length: 13 residues. This CDR3 is CSARVRGAGELFF. CDR3 in DNA: TGCAGTGCTAGGGTGCGGGGAGCCGGGGAGCTGTTTTTT.

In this sample, this clonotype turned up a few times. The chain uses TRBV11-3 and TRBJ2-1, with 7 bases aligning to TRBD2. Per germline, CDR1 SGHNT and CDR2 YENEEA. V shed 5 bases, J shed 5 bases, and the junction held 3 bases outside the gene matches. The CDR3 is 13 amino acids. The CDR3 spells CASSRGLNNEQFF. The CDR3 region has the DNA TGTGCCAGCAGCCGGGGACTAAACAATGAGCAGTTCTTC.

This clonotype appeared a few times. This chain joins TRBV7-2 and TRBJ2-7; 12 bases align to TRBD2. J was trimmed by 3 bases and V by 5 bases; bases with no gene match: 5. Per the germline V gene, CDR1 is SGHTA and CDR2 is FQGNSA. There are 15 residues in the CDR3. As DNA, the CDR3 is TGTGCCAGCAGCAGGACTAGCGGGGCCCTCTACGAGCAGTACTTC. It translates to CASSRTSGALYEQYF. Full variable domain (rest looked up from reference TRBV7-2 and TRBJ2-7): GAGVSQSPSNKVTEKGKDVELRCDPISGHTALYWYRQSLGQGLEFLIYFQGNSAPDKSGLPSDRFSAERTGGSVSTLTIQRTQQEDSAVYLCASSRTSGALYEQYFGPGTRLTVT.

This clonotype was counted a few times. V and J are TRBV4-1 and TRBJ2-7; tentative D call: TRBD1 (6 bases). In germline, CDR1 is MGHRA, CDR2 YSYEKL. The CDR3 extends over 14 amino acids. Trimming removed 1 base at V and 3 bases at J, with 10 bases between. The CDR3 here is CASSQGTVNYEQYF. DNA for the CDR3: TGCGCCAGCAGCCAAGGGACAGTTAACTACGAGCAGTACTTC.

The V gene is TRBV4-1, the J gene TRBJ2-3; a weak D match, TRBD1 (5 bases). Trimming left V 1 base short and J 2 bases short, with 10 bases between. The CDR3 contains 15 residues. Germline loops: CDR1 MGHRA, CDR2 YSYEKL. The CDR3 protein is CASSQATGTTDTQYF. The CDR3 region has the DNA TGCGCCAGCAGCCAAGCTACAGGCACCACAGATACGCAGTATTTT.

Only a few counts were recorded for this clonotype. This chain links TRBV20-1 with TRBJ2-7; 8 bases align to TRBD2. The trim removed 6 bases at V and 6 bases at J, leaving 7 bases unmatched. CDR3 length: 12 amino acids. Germline CDR1 and CDR2: DFQATT and SNEGSKA (reference sequence). CDR3: CSAPDGGGEQYF. Written as DNA, the CDR3 is TGCAGTGCCCCGGACGGGGGGGGCGAGCAGTACTTC.

The rearrangement uses TRBV6-5 and TRBJ1-5, with D perhaps TRBD1 (5 bases). Germline CDR1 and CDR2: MNHEY and SVGAGI. Trimming removed 8 bases at V and 6 bases at J, with 20 bases between. The CDR3 runs 15 residues. The CDR3 nucleotides read TGTGCCAGCTCTTTGGGAGGGGCCCCCCTTCAGCCCCAGCATTTT. Residues: CASSLGGAPLQPQHF.

The chain employs TRBV3-1 and TRBJ2-1; D may be TRBD1 or TRBD2 (5 bases each). The CDR3 spans 16 residues. Trimming took off 4 bases at V and 8 bases at J, with 21 bases between the two ends. Germline assignment: CDR1 LGHDT and CDR2 YNNKEL (reference sequence). The CDR3 protein is CASSRRLAGRADEQFF. Here the CDR3 DNA reads TGTGCCAGCAGCCGTCGACTCGCGGGCAGGGCGGATGAGCAGTTCTTC.

This clonotype was observed a few times. J is TRBJ2-5 and V is TRBV7-9, with 7 bases lining up with TRBD1. The CDR3 length is 15 residues. The V segment lost 7 bases and the J segment 1 base; nucleotides outside the gene matches: 9. Germline V lookup: CDR1 SEHNR, CDR2 FQNEAQ (reference sequence). CDR3 DNA: TGTGCCAGCAACCCGAACCGGGACAGCCAAGAGACCCAGTACTTC. Translating gives CASNPNRDSQETQYF.

This clonotype was counted a few times. The genes are TRBV20-1 and TRBJ2-2, with 11 bases identical to TRBD1. V lost 6 bases, J lost 8 bases, and 8 bases stayed unmatched. Germline lookup yields CDR1 DFQATT and CDR2 SNEGSKA (reference sequence). The CDR3 consists of 14 residues. The CDR3 DNA follows: TGCAGTGCAAGGGACAGGGGGACGTATGGGGAGCTGTTTTTT. Its translation is CSARDRGTYGELFF.

The chain recombines TRBV30 with TRBJ1-4; TRBD1 matches 9 bases. CDR1 and CDR2 from the germline V gene are GTSNPN and SVGIG (reference sequence). This CDR3 is 15 amino acids long. V shed 2 bases, J shed 8 bases, and the junction held 9 bases outside the gene matches. CDR3 residues: CAWSSGTGTGEKLFF. The CDR3 DNA reads TGTGCCTGGAGTTCCGGGACAGGGACTGGCGAAAAACTGTTTTTT.

This clonotype has only a few counts. This rearrangement joins TRBV7-8 to TRBJ2-7, with 7 bases that match TRBD1. The germline CDR1 and CDR2 sequences are SGHVS and FQNEAQ. J was trimmed by 3 bases and V by 5 bases; bases with no gene match: 22. The CDR3 loop spans 19 amino acids. CDR3 loop: CASSGKSWGQPRPFYEQYF. The CDR3 DNA sequence: TGTGCCAGCAGCGGTAAGAGTTGGGGACAGCCTCGACCTTTCTACGAGCAGTACTTC.

The chain recombines TRBV7-9 with TRBJ1-4, with TRBD1 as a possible D gene (6 bases). V gave up 5 bases and J gave up 7 bases, with 20 bases separating them. This CDR3 region has 16 residues. CDR1 and CDR2 (germline): SEHNR, FQNEAQ (reference sequence). CDR3 protein: CASSSFKAGHLEKLFF. CDR3 nucleotides: TGTGCCAGCAGCAGTTTTAAAGCGGGACACCTTGAAAAACTGTTTTTT.

This clonotype has ten or more counts. This chain joins TRBV20-1 and TRBJ1-4; D is unclear. The CDR3 is made up of 15 amino acids. Per the germline V gene, CDR1 is DFQATT and CDR2 is SNEGSKA (reference sequence). V lost 2 bases and J lost 7, with 17 bases in between. The CDR3 DNA reads as TGCAGTGCTAGACCGGCGCGCACGTCCGGTGAAAAACTGTTTTTT. Protein product: CSARPARTSGEKLFF.

The rearrangement joins TRBV7-3 to TRBJ1-6; D gene uncertain. Trimming left V 3 bases short and J 8 bases short, with 8 bases between. Looked up from germline, CDR1 is SGHTA and CDR2 is FQGTGA. The CDR3 is 13 amino acids. The CDR3 protein is CASSFTSDSPLHF. Here the CDR3 DNA reads TGTGCCAGCAGCTTTACGAGTGATTCACCCCTCCACTTT.

The gene calls are TRBV5-1 and TRBJ2-5; tentatively, D is TRBD1 (6 bases). The CDR3 runs 14 residues. V was trimmed by 2 bases and J by 2 bases, leaving 10 bases between them. CDR1 is SGHRS, CDR2 YFSETQ, per germline. The DNA for the CDR3 is TGCGCCAGCAGCTTAATGGACAGACAAGAGACCCAGTACTTC. This sequence encodes CASSLMDRQETQYF.

J is TRBJ2-1 and V is TRBV18, with TRBD2 identical over 8 bases. CDR3 length: 18 amino acids. Germline V lookup: CDR1 KGHSH, CDR2 LQKENI. The V and J ends lost 0 bases and 4 bases, in that order; junction bases with no gene match: 11. The CDR3 region is CASSPPHGTGRGYNEQFF. The CDR3 DNA sequence: TGTGCCAGCTCACCACCACACGGGACCGGGAGGGGTTACAATGAGCAGTTCTTC.

This chain connects TRBV7-9 to TRBJ2-2; a weak D match, TRBD2 (5 bases). Per the germline V gene, CDR1 is SEHNR and CDR2 is FQNEAQ (reference sequence). V was shortened by 4 bases and J by 6 bases, with 12 bases between the two germline ends. This CDR3 region has 14 residues. The CDR3 coding sequence is TGTGCCAGCAGCTCCCCCGAGAGGGCCGGGGAGCTGTTTTTT. It specifies CASSSPERAGELFF.

V is TRBV7-9 and J is TRBJ2-3, with D perhaps TRBD2 (5 bases). Trimming removed 4 bases from V and 5 bases from J, with 7 bases in between. CDR1 is SEHNR, CDR2 FQNEAQ, per germline (reference sequence). The CDR3 has 12 amino acids. CDR3 amino acids: CASSSEGDTQYF. The CDR3 DNA is TGTGCCAGCAGCTCCGAGGGAGATACGCAGTATTTT. The entire variable domain, with the rest obtained from reference TRBV7-9 and TRBJ2-3, is as follows: DTGVSQNPRHKITKRGQNVTFRCDPISEHNRLYWYRQTLGQGPEFLTYFQNEAQLEKSRLLSDRFSAERPKGSFSTLEIQRTEQGDSAMYLCASSSEGDTQYFGPGTRLTVL.

This chain links TRBV10-3 with TRBJ1-1, with 9 bases identical to TRBD1. V was pared by 6 bases and J by 7 bases, with 9 bases of the junction left unmatched. Germline V gives CDR1 ENHRY, CDR2 SYGVKD. The CDR3 covers 14 residues. In DNA, the CDR3 is TGTGCCATCAGGGAGGACAGGGGAAGAATTGAAGCTTTCTTT. Translated: CAIREDRGRIEAFF.

This clonotype appeared a few times. The rearrangement joins TRBV7-2 to TRBJ1-2, with D maybe TRBD1 (5 bases). CDR3 length: 13 residues. Germline-derived CDR1 and CDR2 are SGHTA and FQGNSA. Trimming cost V 1 base and J 6 bases, with 9 bases left between them. CDR3 sequence: CASSLVQGDGYTF. The DNA for the CDR3 is TGTGCCAGCAGCTTAGTGCAGGGTGATGGCTACACCTTC.